The rows below give T cell receptor beta chains drawn from one sample of a study of cytotoxic CD8 clonotypes in ibrutinib-treated CLL. The table came from immunoSEQ multiplex PCR; TCRdb's copy has only in-frame clones and leaves some out. The table includes roughly 200,000 clones, 70% to 75% detected once. The sequencing here drew on PBMCs, taken after 12 months of ibrutinib treatment. The source is a human donor with chronic lymphocytic leukemia. Each CDR3 is given with its conserved first and last residue. D genes are given only for firm matches.

- 15 TRBJ2-7 TRBV29-1 CSVEESMGNSYEQYF
- 17 TRBJ1-2 TRBV18 CASSSGFGTLQFYGYTF
TRBD1 15 TRBJ2-5 TRBV5-1 CASSWTGSGVETQYF
TRBD1 14 TRBJ1-2 TRBV27 CASSPFDRVSGYTF
- 12 TRBJ2-7 TRBV6-1 CASSDLFYEQYF
TRBD1 14 TRBJ2-7 TRBV11-3 CASRSDRVPWEQYF
- 13 TRBJ1-5 TRBV6-1 CASSVVDNQPQHF
- 16 TRBJ1-1 TRBV5-1 CASSLDGGRVNTEAFF
TRBD1 14 TRBJ1-1 TRBV13 CASSPGQGGTEAFF
- 12 TRBJ2-7 TRBV19 CATLSEGNEQYF
- 15 TRBJ1-5 TRBV5-1 CASSSTGMRNQPQHF
TRBD1 16 TRBJ1-2 TRBV5-4 CASSRWDRGSGYGYTF
TRBD2 13 TRBJ2-7 TRBV5-1 CASSVWTSAEQYF
TRBD2 17 TRBJ2-7 TRBV15 CATSRDGGLAGEREQYF
TRBD2 16 TRBJ2-3 TRBV6-6 CASSYSGGSSTDTQYF
TRBD1 13 TRBJ2-7 TRBV18 CASSPGQGNEQYF
- 11 TRBJ1-1 TRBV29-1 CSAKDATEAFF
- 14 TRBJ1-3 TRBV19 CASIRRETGNTIYF